A single sample gave rise to the 11 T cell receptor beta chains below, sequenced in a study of molecular identifiers for immune sequencing clone quantification. TCRdb called the PCR reads again in MiXCR, with one record for every CDR3 protein. The repertoire consists of about 65,000 distinct CDR3 sequences, with roughly 18% occurring once and the leading ten covering around 1.5%. The source material was naive CD8+ T cells from blood, with Jurkat cell RNA spiked in. This sample's subset: FACS-sorted CD8+CD4-CCR7+CD45RA+ naive T cells. These receptor sequences come from a human donor in good health. Some libraries in this study had Jurkat cell RNA spiked in.

This clonotype was observed many times. V usage is TRBV7-9 and J usage is TRBJ1-1; D unclear. Germline CDR1 and CDR2: SEHNR and FQNEAQ (reference sequence). Between the trimmed V and J ends, which lost 1 base and 2 bases, there was a span of 14 bases. The CDR3 is 16 residues long. CDR3 DNA sequence: TGTGCCAGCAGCTTAGATTTAATTGGAGCAAACACTGAAGCTTTCTTT. Translated, it gives CASSLDLIGANTEAFF.

The rearrangement joins TRBV6-5 to TRBJ2-2; 12 bases align to TRBD2. With 3 bases clipped from V and 7 bases from J, the junction kept 6 bases outside the gene matches. There are 16 residues in the CDR3. Per the germline V gene, CDR1 is MNHEY and CDR2 is SVGAGI. The CDR3 DNA follows: TGTGCCAGCAGTTATGTGACTAGCGGGAGTAGCGGGGAGCTGTTTTTT. Its translation: CASSYVTSGSSGELFF.

This clonotype appeared many times. The chain recombines TRBV9 with TRBJ2-7; D might be TRBD1 (6 bases). V lost 2 bases and J 5 bases, leaving 17 bases between the germline ends. The CDR3 is 15 residues long. From germline, CDR1 is SGDLS and CDR2 YYNGEE. The CDR3, as DNA: TGTGCCAGCAGCGTGGACAGCCCTACGTACAACGAGCAGTACTTC. It translates to CASSVDSPTYNEQYF.

This clonotype was counted at least ten times. The rearrangement uses TRBV12-3 or TRBV12-4 and TRBJ2-1, with 7 bases identical to TRBD2. CDR3 length: 18 amino acids. Germline trimming cut 5 bases from V and 3 bases from J; bases unmatched to any gene: 16. This chain's CDR3 is CASSPTPGVAGIYNEQFF. The CDR3 DNA reads TGTGCCAGCAGTCCCACCCCGGGGGTAGCGGGCATCTACAATGAGCAGTTCTTC.

For this clonotype: Being one base from a much bigger clone, this may be a read error. Because the CDR3 is missing its conserved closing phenylalanine or tryptophan, this is likely a read error. The rearrangement uses TRBV11-2 and TRBJ2-3; D remains ambiguous. The germline V gene encodes CDR1 SGHAT and CDR2 FQNNGV. V was clipped by 6 bases and J by 6 bases, with 7 bases between them. The CDR3 extends over 11 amino acids. DNA of the CDR3: TGTGCCAGCAGTAAGGGTGATACGCAGTATCTT. Translation gives CASSKGDTQYL.

This clonotype was recorded many times. The chain combines TRBV10-3 with TRBJ1-2, with D unclear. CDR3 length: 15 residues. Trimming cost V 0 bases and J 3 bases, with 11 bases left between them. CDR1 and CDR2 from the germline V gene are ENHRY and SYGVKD. The DNA of the CDR3 is TGTGCCATCAGTGAGTCTGAAGGCGACGACTATGGCTACACCTTC. As protein: CAISESEGDDYGYTF.

This clonotype was observed at least ten times. The rearrangement joins TRBV6-5 to TRBJ2-7; D gene uncertain. Trimming stripped 2 bases from V and 4 bases from J, with 12 bases between. This CDR3 spans 14 amino acids. Germline-derived CDR1 and CDR2 are MNHEY and SVGAGI. CDR3 loop: CASSYGTVGYEQYF. The CDR3 bases are TGTGCCAGCAGTTACGGTACAGTCGGGTACGAGCAGTACTTC.

The chain has TRBV11-2 and TRBJ1-5, with 7 bases lining up with TRBD1. V trimming: 5 bases; J trimming: 4 bases; junction bases outside the gene matches: 8. CDR1 is SGHAT, CDR2 FQNNGV, per germline. This CDR3 region has 15 residues. The DNA for the CDR3 is TGTGCCAGCAGCAGCACAGGGGCCCTGAATCAGCCCCAGCATTTT. Translated, it gives CASSSTGALNQPQHF.

This clonotype appeared a few times. The final CDR3 position lacks the conserved phenylalanine or tryptophan, pointing to a likely read error. V is TRBV27 and J is TRBJ2-1, with D unclear. From germline, CDR1 is MNHEY and CDR2 SMNVEV (reference sequence). The CDR3 length is 11 residues. V was shortened by 3 bases and J by 3 bases, with 0 bases between the two germline ends. The DNA for the CDR3 is TGTGCCAGCAGTTTCTACAATGAGCAGTTCTCC. Amino acids: CASSFYNEQFS.

As concerns this clonotype: With a much larger clone just one base away, this may be a read error. The chain employs TRBV6-2 or TRBV6-3 and TRBJ2-1; D might be TRBD2 (6 bases). Germline V gene data show CDR1 as MNHEY and CDR2 as SVGEGT. This CDR3 is built from 15 residues. The CDR3 DNA follows: TGTGCCGGCAGAATTAGCGGTGCACCCTACAATGAGCAGTTCTTC. Translating gives CAGRISGAPYNEQFF.

This clonotype showed up many times. The V and J genes are TRBV12-3 or TRBV12-4 and TRBJ1-6, with D unresolved. The CDR3 is 17 amino acids. Trimming pared 0 bases from V and 2 bases from J, leaving 11 bases between. DNA of the CDR3: TGTGCCAGCAGTTTAGCTCCTGGTGGGGCCTATAATTCACCCCTCCACTTT. Translating it yields CASSLAPGGAYNSPLHF.